The sample holds a few counts of the clone carrying this TCR beta chain. TCRdb reprocessed the RT-PCR reads with MiXCR, giving one entry per CDR3 protein. There are fewer than 700,000 distinct CDR3 sequences in the sample; approximately 12% occur only once, and around 13% lies in the top ten. The data stem from a study of response to subunit inactivated influenza vaccine. Per germline, CDR1 MNHEY and CDR2 SVGEGT. This CDR3 is 18 amino acids long. V gave up 2 bases and J gave up 0 bases, with 14 bases separating them. The material was PBMCs from blood, obtained about 6 weeks after vaccination. The receptor's source is a man in his forties or fifties who received an inactivated influenza vaccine. V gene TRBV6-2 or TRBV6-3 combines with J gene TRBJ2-6; perhaps TRBD1 as D (5 bases). The CDR3 spells CASSYLPREISGANVLTF. CDR3 nucleotides: TGTGCCAGCAGTTACCTTCCCAGGGAAATCTCTGGGGCCAACGTCCTGACTTTC.